These 29 T cell receptor beta chains originate from one sample sequenced in a study of radiation and T cells in renal cell carcinoma. Sequencing was performed with immunoSEQ multiplex PCR; in TCRdb, only in-frame clones are kept and a portion is missing. The sample lists roughly 82,000 clones, 89% occurring once. Specified time point: blood 4 weeks post-SBRT, at nephrectomy. Described treatment: 15 Gy SBRT to primary tumor, nephrectomy 4 weeks later. Here the sequenced sample was blood, taken from a patient whose treatment included radiotherapy and nephrectomy. The receptors were gathered from a woman between 65 and 79 years old with renal cell carcinoma.

The chain couples TRBV19 to TRBJ2-1; 11 positions agree with TRBD2. The CDR3 totals 15 residues. Trimming at V came to 4 bases and at J to 6 bases, leaving 5 bases not matched to a gene. The germline V gene has CDR1 LNHDA and CDR2 SQIVND (reference sequence). This CDR3 reads CASSKTSGGFNEQFF. CDR3 in DNA: TGTGCCAGTAGTAAAACTAGCGGGGGCTTCAATGAGCAGTTCTTC.

This clone was observed a single time. The chain recombines TRBV5-8 with TRBJ2-5; D may be TRBD2 (6 bases). Germline CDR1 reads SGHTS; CDR2 reads YDEGEE. This CDR3 comprises 12 residues. V was shortened by 1 base and J by 7 bases, with 8 bases between the two germline ends. Here the CDR3 reads CASSLWRGTQYF. CDR3 DNA: TGTGCCAGCAGCTTGTGGAGGGGGACCCAGTACTTC.

CDR3 bases: TGTGCCAGCAGCTTGGACACCGGGACAGGGCATTCCTACGAGCAGTACTTC. It specifies CASSLDTGTGHSYEQYF. The V call is TRBV5-6, the J call TRBJ2-7; TRBD1 matches 9 bases. The CDR3 extends over 17 amino acids. The V gene end was trimmed by 0 bases and the J gene end by 1 base; junction bases not matched to a gene: 8. From germline, CDR1 is SGHDT and CDR2 YYEEEE.

The rearrangement links TRBV7-9 to TRBJ1-1; TRBD1 might be the D (6 bases). Trimming took off 2 bases at V and 4 bases at J, with 11 bases between the two ends. From germline, CDR1 is SEHNR and CDR2 FQNEAQ (reference sequence). The CDR3 extends over 14 amino acids. In DNA form, the CDR3 reads TGTGCCAGCAGCTTACAAGGGACACTCACTGAAGCTTTCTTT. It specifies CASSLQGTLTEAFF. The complete variable domain, with remaining parts taken from reference TRBV7-9 and TRBJ1-1, reads DTGVSQNPRHKITKRGQNVTFRCDPISEHNRLYWYRQTLGQGPEFLTYFQNEAQLEKSRLLSDRFSAERPKGSFSTLEIQRTEQGDSAMYLCASSLQGTLTEAFFGQGTRLTVV.

J is TRBJ2-7 and V is TRBV6-1, with a weak D call TRBD1 (5 bases). V gave up 2 bases and J gave up 2 bases, with 10 bases separating them. The V gene's germline CDR1 is MNHNS and CDR2 SASEGT. CDR3 size: 14 residues. CDR3 in amino acids: CASSETGQTYEQYF. Written as DNA, the CDR3 is TGTGCCAGCAGTGAAACTGGACAAACCTACGAGCAGTACTTC.

Only a few counts were recorded for this clone. This chain joins TRBV30 and TRBJ1-1, with D perhaps TRBD1 (5 bases). The CDR3 is made up of 10 amino acids. V lost 5 bases and J lost 4, with 5 bases in between. Per germline, CDR1 GTSNPN and CDR2 SVGIG (reference sequence). The CDR3 DNA sequence: TGTGCCTGGGGGGGCACTGAAGCTTTCTTT. It yields the protein CAWGGTEAFF.

The V gene is TRBV11-3, the J gene TRBJ2-7; 8 bases align to TRBD1. V trimming: 5 bases; J trimming: 5 bases; junction bases outside the gene matches: 2. CDR1 is SGHNT, CDR2 YENEEA, per germline. This CDR3 comprises 12 residues. The CDR3 DNA follows: TGTGCCAGCAGCCCGGACAGGGACGAGCAGTACTTC. This gives the protein CASSPDRDEQYF.

There are a few counts of this clone. The chain carries TRBV20-1 and TRBJ2-3; D is uncertain. Trimming cost V 8 bases and J 0 bases, with 6 bases left between them. The CDR3 sequence is 11 residues long. CDR1 DFQATT and CDR2 SNEGSKA come from the germline V gene (reference sequence). CDR3 in amino acids: CSPQSTDTQYF. The CDR3 DNA reads as TGCAGTCCCCAGAGCACAGATACGCAGTATTTT.

CDR3 sequence (DNA): TGTGCCAGCAGCTACAGGACAGGAAGGGATTCACCCCTCCACTTT. Amino acid sequence: CASSYRTGRDSPLHF. J is TRBJ1-6 and V is TRBV28; TRBD1 aligns across 7 bases. Germline CDR1 MDHEN, CDR2 SYDVKM. This CDR3 has 15 amino acids. Germline trimming cut 6 bases from V and 8 bases from J; bases unmatched to any gene: 10.

Only one count was recorded for this clone. The chain carries TRBV6-1 and TRBJ2-5; 9 bases fit TRBD2. Germline V gene lookup returns CDR1 MNHNS and CDR2 SASEGT. The trim removed 6 bases at V and 7 bases at J, leaving 12 bases unmatched. The CDR3 has 15 amino acids. The CDR3 sequence is CASRLAGASIGTQYF. In DNA form, the CDR3 reads TGTGCCAGCAGGTTAGCGGGGGCGTCCATTGGGACCCAGTACTTC.

V gene TRBV4-3 combines with J gene TRBJ2-1; 11 bases match TRBD2. CDR1 and CDR2 from the germline V gene are LGHNA and YSLEER. CDR3 length equals 15 residues. V lost 1 base, J lost 4 bases, and 0 bases stayed unmatched. The CDR3 region is CASSQVAGGYNEQFF. The CDR3 bases are TGCGCCAGCAGCCAAGTAGCGGGGGGGTACAATGAGCAGTTCTTC.

V and J are TRBV2 and TRBJ2-5; 14 bases align to TRBD2. Germline CDR1 and CDR2: SNHLY and FYNNEI. The length of the CDR3 is 16 residues. J gave up 1 base and V 6 bases, and 4 bases lay outside the gene matches. This CDR3 reads CASRTSGGAAQETQYF. DNA for the CDR3: TGTGCCAGCAGGACTAGCGGGGGGGCCGCCCAAGAGACCCAGTACTTC.

Only one count was recorded for this clone. The CDR3 DNA sequence: TGTGCCAGCTCACCTCTCGGCAGGGGGGGGTCTGGTGTCTACGAGCAGTACTTC. Translating it yields CASSPLGRGGSGVYEQYF. The gene calls are TRBV18 and TRBJ2-7; perhaps D is TRBD1 or TRBD2 (7 bases each). Germline CDR1 reads KGHSH; CDR2 reads LQKENI. The CDR3 runs 18 residues. Trimming removed 3 bases at V and 3 bases at J, with 24 bases between.

This chain connects TRBV6-1 to TRBJ1-6; weak D call: TRBD1 (6 bases). CDR3 length: 15 amino acids. Germline V gene lookup returns CDR1 MNHNS and CDR2 SASEGT. V was trimmed by 7 bases and J by 3 bases, leaving 13 bases between them. This CDR3 is CASKLDRNYNSPLHF. In DNA, the CDR3 is TGTGCCAGCAAGTTGGACAGAAACTATAATTCACCCCTCCACTTT.

The rearrangement joins TRBV15 to TRBJ1-2; no clear D gene. CDR1 and CDR2 (germline): LNHNV, YYDKDF (reference sequence). This CDR3 is built from 13 residues. V dropped 1 base and J dropped 2 bases, with 5 bases sitting between them. DNA of the CDR3: TGTGCCACCAGCAGAGGCCGGAACTATGGCTACACCTTC. Amino acid sequence: CATSRGRNYGYTF. The full variable domain, in which reference TRBV15 and TRBJ1-2 provide the parts outside the CDR3, is DAMVIQNPRYQVTQFGKPVTLSCSQTLNHNVMYWYQQKSSQAPKLLFHYYDKDFNNEADTPDNFQSRRPNTSFCFLDIRSPGLGDTAMYLCATSRGRNYGYTFGSGTRLTVV.

The sample holds a few counts of this clone. This rearrangement joins TRBV30 to TRBJ1-5; 9 bases agree with TRBD1. CDR3 size: 14 residues. CDR1 and CDR2 from the germline V gene are GTSNPN and SVGIG (reference sequence). The V and J ends lost 7 bases and 2 bases, in that order; junction bases with no gene match: 6. The CDR3 sequence: CASSGQGGNQPQHF. DNA of the CDR3: TGTGCCTCATCGGGACAGGGAGGCAATCAGCCCCAGCATTTT.

The chain joins TRBV30 to TRBJ2-5; 11 bases are shared with TRBD2. The V gene's germline CDR1 is GTSNPN and CDR2 SVGIG (reference sequence). The CDR3 consists of 13 residues. The CDR3, as DNA: TGTGCTTCGCGACTAGCGGGGTTGGAGACCCAGTACTTC. Amino acids: CASRLAGLETQYF.

The table lists this clone with a count of one. The chain joins TRBV29-1 to TRBJ2-1; 7 bases agree with TRBD1. Germline CDR1 SQVTM, CDR2 ANQGSEA. V was pared by 4 bases and J by 1 base, with 7 bases of the junction left unmatched. The CDR3 sequence is 15 residues long. CDR3: CSVGQGLLSYNEQFF. The CDR3 nucleotides read TGCAGCGTTGGACAGGGTTTATTATCCTACAATGAGCAGTTCTTC.

The chain joins TRBV19 to TRBJ2-7; a weak D match, TRBD2 (6 bases). Germline loops: CDR1 LNHDA, CDR2 SQIVND (reference sequence). V lost 5 bases, J lost 2 bases, and 19 bases lay in between. The CDR3 covers 16 residues. CDR3 residues: CASSFIGAGSPYEQYF. The CDR3 DNA is TGTGCCAGTAGTTTTATTGGGGCGGGGTCCCCCTACGAGCAGTACTTC.

The chain joins TRBV5-1 to TRBJ2-2; tentative D call: TRBD1 (5 bases). The CDR3 consists of 16 residues. The V and J ends lost 4 bases and 6 bases respectively, with 19 bases between them. The V gene's germline CDR1 is SGHRS and CDR2 YFSETQ. CDR3 bases: TGCGCCAGCAGCCCTACGGCGGCAGGGAAAGCCGGGGAGCTGTTTTTT. Its translation is CASSPTAAGKAGELFF.

V and J are TRBV19 and TRBJ2-1; tentatively, D is TRBD1 (5 bases). The germline V gene encodes CDR1 LNHDA and CDR2 SQIVND (reference sequence). The CDR3 totals 15 residues. The ends were cut back, 1 base at V and 8 bases at J, with 15 bases in the middle. The chain's CDR3 is CASSIGLGAGDEQFF. CDR3 sequence (DNA): TGTGCCAGTAGTATAGGCCTAGGGGCCGGAGATGAGCAGTTCTTC. The variable domain in full, completed from reference TRBV19 and TRBJ2-1, reads DGGITQSPKYLFRKEGQNVTLSCEQNLNHDAMYWYRQDPGQGLRLIYYSQIVNDFQKGDIAEGYSVSREKKESFPLTVTSAQKNPTAFYLCASSIGLGAGDEQFFGPGTRLTVL.

The V call is TRBV5-1, the J call TRBJ1-2, with TRBD1 matching over 7 bases. Per the germline V gene, CDR1 is SGHRS and CDR2 is YFSETQ. CDR3 length: 15 residues. Germline trimming cut 0 bases from V and 0 bases from J; bases unmatched to any gene: 2. The DNA for the CDR3 is TGCGCCAGCAGCTTGGGGGGACAGTCTAACTATGGCTACACCTTC. Protein: CASSLGGQSNYGYTF.

The chain links TRBV10-3 to TRBJ1-2, with TRBD1 matching over 7 bases. The CDR3 covers 13 residues. J gave up 7 bases and V 0 bases, and 2 bases lay outside the gene matches. CDR1 ENHRY and CDR2 SYGVKD come from the germline V gene. CDR3 sequence reads: CAISESQGVGYTF. For the CDR3, the DNA is TGTGCCATCAGTGAGTCCCAGGGGGTTGGCTACACCTTC.

This chain joins TRBV5-6 and TRBJ1-1; D gene uncertain. CDR1 and CDR2 (germline): SGHDT, YYEEEE. The CDR3 runs 16 residues. The V gene lost 2 bases and the J gene lost 5 bases, with 19 bases spanning the gap. The CDR3: CASSFPGFQEKTEAFF. DNA of the CDR3: TGTGCCAGCAGCTTCCCGGGTTTCCAGGAGAAAACTGAAGCTTTCTTT. Full variable domain (missing parts from reference TRBV5-6 and TRBJ1-1): DAGVTQSPTHLIKTRGQQVTLRCSPKSGHDTVSWYQQALGQGPQFIFQYYEEEERQRGNFPDRFSGHQFPNYSSELNVNALLLGDSALYLCASSFPGFQEKTEAFFGQGTRLTVV.

CDR3 amino acids: CASSSGRLAGGSDYEQYF. For the CDR3, the DNA is TGTGCCAGCAGCTCGGGAAGGCTAGCGGGGGGGTCCGACTACGAGCAGTACTTC. The chain is built from TRBV11-3 and TRBJ2-7; 12 nucleotides line up with TRBD2. J lost 3 bases, V lost 4 bases, and 13 bases had no gene match. Germline loops: CDR1 SGHNT, CDR2 YENEEA. This CDR3 has 18 residues.

This clone was observed a single time. The rearrangement joins TRBV6-1 to TRBJ2-2, with unresolved D. The V end lost 4 bases, the J end lost 6 bases, and 12 bases lay between the germline ends. This CDR3 has 14 residues. Germline CDR1 is MNHNS and CDR2 is SASEGT. As DNA, the CDR3 is TGTGCCAGCAGTGGCCCAGTTATTCCCGGGGAGCTGTTTTTT. Residues: CASSGPVIPGELFF.

The chain combines TRBV11-2 with TRBJ2-5; D gene ambiguous. The J call may be mistaken, given a closer DNA end match to TRBJ2-7. The CDR3 covers 15 residues. CDR1 and CDR2 (germline): SGHAT, FQNNGV. DNA of the CDR3: TGTGCCAGCAGCTTAGACCAAGTAGGGACCTACGAGCAGTACTTC. Translation: CASSLDQVGTYEQYF.

The CDR3 coding sequence is TGTGCCAGCAGCTTGGACAGGAGCTCCTACGAGCAGTACTTC. Translation: CASSLDRSSYEQYF. V and J are TRBV5-6 and TRBJ2-7, with D perhaps matching TRBD1 (5 bases). Looked up from germline, CDR1 is SGHDT and CDR2 is YYEEEE. The CDR3 is made up of 14 amino acids. V lost 0 bases to trimming and J lost 0 bases, with 7 bases between them.

The genes are TRBV14 and TRBJ1-1, with D perhaps matching TRBD1 (5 bases). The CDR3 spans 13 residues. Germline CDR1 and CDR2: SGHDN and FVKESK. V shed 1 base and J shed 6 bases, with 9 bases lying between them. The CDR3 nucleotides are TGTGCCAGCAGCCAAGGTGCCAGGGCTGAAGCTTTCTTT. Residues: CASSQGARAEAFF.